One and the same sample provided the 9 T cell receptor beta chains below, sequenced in a study of early T cells in non-severe SARS-CoV-2 infection. TCRdb redid the calling of the 5' RACE reads with MiXCR, one entry per CDR3 protein. The table shows about 56,000 distinct CDR3 sequences, with 10% to 15% occurring only once. Sequenced input: whole blood. The receptors were sampled from an adult who was a healthcare worker with PCR-confirmed SARS-CoV-2 infection or an uninfected control (not recorded which).

This clonotype was observed many times. The gene calls are TRBV6-5 and TRBJ2-7; 8 nucleotides line up with TRBD2. Germline trimming cut 0 bases from V and 3 bases from J; bases unmatched to any gene: 13. CDR1 is MNHEY and CDR2 is SVGAGI in the germline V gene. This CDR3 has 18 amino acids. For the CDR3, the DNA is TGTGCCAGCAGTTACTCCAAGGCCGAGCGGGGGCCCTACTACGAGCAGTACTTC. It specifies CASSYSKAERGPYYEQYF.

The gene calls are TRBV5-1 and TRBJ2-1, with TRBD2 as a possible D gene (6 bases). CDR1 is SGHRS and CDR2 is YFSETQ in the germline V gene. Trimming removed 4 bases at V and 3 bases at J, with 14 bases between. CDR3 length: 15 amino acids. The CDR3 coding sequence is TGCGCCAGCAGCGTTACTAGCAGCGACTACAATGAGCAGTTCTTC. Its translation is CASSVTSSDYNEQFF.

This clonotype occurred many times. CDR3 loop: CASSLALAGGSEQYF. CDR3 sequence (DNA): TGTGCCAGCAGCCTCGCACTAGCGGGAGGGTCCGAGCAGTACTTC. The genes are TRBV7-6 and TRBJ2-7; 13 bases are a match to TRBD2. The CDR3 extends over 15 amino acids. CDR1 is SGHVS, CDR2 FNYEAQ, per germline. The trim removed 5 bases at V and 6 bases at J, leaving 7 bases unmatched.

This clonotype was found many times. The gene calls are TRBV29-1 and TRBJ2-5; D possibly corresponds to TRBD2 (6 bases). Trimming took off 8 bases at V and 5 bases at J, with 15 bases between the two ends. Germline V lookup: CDR1 SQVTM, CDR2 ANQGSEA. The CDR3 is 12 residues long. The CDR3 reads CSSWGAGETQYF. CDR3 coding DNA: TGCAGCTCCTGGGGTGCGGGGGAGACCCAGTACTTC.

This clonotype was seen at least ten times. The V gene is TRBV6-2 or TRBV6-3, the J gene TRBJ2-5, with unresolved D. The CDR3 is 14 residues long. Between the trimmed V and J ends, which lost 2 bases and 7 bases, there was a span of 14 bases. CDR1 and CDR2 (germline): MNHEY, SVGEGT. CDR3 sequence (DNA): TGTGCCAGCAGTTACGGGCTGCTCGAAGGGACCCAGTACTTC. Its protein is CASSYGLLEGTQYF.

This clonotype was observed at least ten times. CDR3 in amino acids: CASSYSAFRGEAKNIQYF. The CDR3 bases are TGTGCCAGCAGTTACTCGGCATTCAGGGGAGAAGCCAAAAACATTCAGTACTTC. This sequence joins TRBV6-6 and TRBJ2-4, with a possible D match to TRBD1 (6 bases). Trimming left V 0 bases short and J 0 bases short, with 15 bases between. This CDR3 region has 18 residues. Germline lookup yields CDR1 MNHNY and CDR2 SVGAGI (reference sequence).

The J gene is TRBJ1-1, the V gene TRBV5-5; no reliable D call. The germline V gene has CDR1 SGHKS and CDR2 YYEKEE (reference sequence). V lost 1 base and J 7 bases, leaving 8 bases between the germline ends. This CDR3 region has 12 residues. CDR3 loop: CASSLNTVEAFF. CDR3 DNA sequence: TGTGCCAGCAGCTTGAACACCGTTGAAGCTTTCTTT.

In its sample, this clonotype was seen once. The rearrangement uses TRBV20-1 and TRBJ2-3, with D perhaps TRBD2 (6 bases). The CDR3 is made up of 15 amino acids. The germline V and J ends were trimmed by 6 bases and 10 bases, with 26 bases remaining between them. Germline loops: CDR1 DFQATT, CDR2 SNEGSKA (reference sequence). The CDR3 DNA reads as TGCAGTGCGCAGGCGATAGGGTCGGGAGCGGTGGCGCAGTATTTT. It is translated as CSAQAIGSGAVAQYF.

The rearrangement uses TRBV6-1 and TRBJ2-2, with D perhaps matching TRBD1 (6 bases). Germline values: CDR1 MNHNS, CDR2 SASEGT. Trimming cost V 4 bases and J 4 bases, with 10 bases left between them. The CDR3 spans 14 residues. This CDR3 is CASSVTGRTGELFF. For the CDR3, the DNA is TGTGCCAGCAGTGTAACAGGGCGCACCGGGGAGCTGTTTTTT.